The 17 T cell receptor beta chains below come from one sample, sequenced in a study of OX40 agonist ivuxolimab in advanced cancers. Sequencing was performed with immunoSEQ multiplex PCR; in TCRdb, only in-frame clones are kept and a portion is missing. The repertoire holds approximately 50,000 clones, with roughly 84% as singletons. Sequencing used CD4+ or CD8+ T cells sorted from blood, obtained in a trial of the OX40 agonist ivuxolimab. The origin of the receptors is an adult with an advanced solid tumor such as melanoma, head and neck, liver or kidney cancer.

The chain carries TRBV4-1 and TRBJ2-4, with 7 bases aligning to TRBD2. The CDR3 extends over 16 amino acids. Germline CDR1 MGHRA, CDR2 YSYEKL. V was clipped by 3 bases and J by 0 bases; unmatched bases: 5. CDR3 sequence: CASSHRAGLAKNIQYF. The CDR3 bases are TGCGCCAGCAGCCACAGAGCGGGACTAGCCAAAAACATTCAGTACTTC.

This clone appeared a single time. The chain couples TRBV5-1 to TRBJ2-2; D unclear. This CDR3 comprises 17 residues. The ends were cut back, 0 bases at V and 4 bases at J, with 16 bases in the middle. The V gene's germline CDR1 is SGHRS and CDR2 YFSETQ. The CDR3 protein is CASSLARTVVSTGELFF. As DNA, the CDR3 is TGCGCCAGCAGCTTGGCCCGAACTGTGGTGTCCACCGGGGAGCTGTTTTTT. The complete variable domain, with remaining parts taken from reference TRBV5-1 and TRBJ2-2, reads KAGVTQTPRYLIKTRGQQVTLSCSPISGHRSVSWYQQTPGQGLQFLFEYFSETQRNKGNFPGRFSGRQFSNSRSEMNVSTLELGDSALYLCASSLARTVVSTGELFFGEGSRLTVL.

The chain has TRBV30 and TRBJ1-6; tentatively, D is TRBD1 (6 bases). Per the germline V gene, CDR1 is GTSNPN and CDR2 is SVGIG (reference sequence). The CDR3 totals 14 residues. The CDR3 sequence: CGSGASSYNSPLHF. Here the CDR3 DNA reads TGTGGATCAGGGGCTAGCTCCTATAATTCACCCCTCCACTTT.

This clone was found a few times. This chain's CDR3 is CASDREGFGNTIYF. CDR3 DNA: TGTGCCAGCGACAGGGAAGGTTTTGGAAACACCATATATTTT. The gene calls are TRBV6-1 and TRBJ1-3; 7 bases line up with TRBD1. Germline V gene sequence: CDR1 MNHNS, CDR2 SASEGT. This CDR3 comprises 14 residues. J was trimmed by 3 bases and V by 8 bases; bases with no gene match: 7.

Worth noting for this clone: The same CDR3 also results from other DNA sequences found in this sample. J is TRBJ2-7 and V is TRBV6-5; 8 nucleotides match TRBD1. The J segment lost 7 bases and the V segment lost 2 bases, leaving 7 bases of the junction unmatched. This CDR3 region has 14 residues. Germline-derived CDR1 and CDR2 are MNHEY and SVGAGI. The DNA for the CDR3 is TGTGCCAGCAGTTACGACAGGGGTGGCGTTGAGCAGTACTTC. Protein sequence: CASSYDRGGVEQYF.

The rearrangement uses TRBV7-9 and TRBJ2-3; D remains unclear. The CDR3 covers 14 residues. The V end was cut by 0 bases, the J end by 2 bases, with 6 bases between. Germline CDR1 and CDR2: SEHNR and FQNEAQ (reference sequence). CDR3 in amino acids: CASSLAKDTDTQYF. DNA for the CDR3: TGTGCCAGCAGCTTAGCGAAAGACACAGATACGCAGTATTTT.

V and J are TRBV10-1 and TRBJ1-2; 8 nucleotides align to TRBD1. The CDR3 extends over 12 amino acids. The trim removed 10 bases at V and 6 bases at J, leaving 7 bases unmatched. Germline CDR1 WNHNN, CDR2 SYGVQD (reference sequence). Here the CDR3 reads CANRTGLHGYTF. The CDR3 nucleotides read TGCGCCAACAGGACAGGGCTCCATGGCTACACCTTC.

The J gene is TRBJ1-2, the V gene TRBV30; D call uncertain. V shed 3 bases and J shed 7 bases, with 9 bases lying between them. CDR3 length: 11 amino acids. CDR1 and CDR2 (germline): GTSNPN, SVGIG (reference sequence). Here the CDR3 DNA reads TGTGCCTGGAGGTTAAAGGGTGGCTACACCTTC. Protein product: CAWRLKGGYTF.

V gene TRBV7-9 combines with J gene TRBJ2-5; D remains ambiguous. V lost 2 bases, J lost 1 base, and 8 bases lay in between. Looked up from germline, CDR1 is SEHNR and CDR2 is FQNEAQ (reference sequence). This CDR3 is 14 amino acids long. The CDR3 loop is CASSLKASQETQYF. CDR3 coding DNA: TGTGCCAGCAGCTTAAAAGCGAGCCAAGAGACCCAGTACTTC.

The table lists this clone with a count of one. The V and J genes are TRBV19 and TRBJ1-4, with 9 bases lining up with TRBD1. The germline CDR1 and CDR2 sequences are LNHDA and SQIVND (reference sequence). With V trimmed by 5 bases and J by 7 bases, 8 bases remained unmatched. CDR3 size: 15 residues. CDR3 region: CASSPRQGGSEKLFF. DNA for the CDR3: TGTGCCAGTAGTCCCCGACAGGGGGGGAGTGAAAAACTGTTTTTT. The full variable domain, its missing parts supplied by reference TRBV19 and TRBJ1-4, is DGGITQSPKYLFRKEGQNVTLSCEQNLNHDAMYWYRQDPGQGLRLIYYSQIVNDFQKGDIAEGYSVSREKKESFPLTVTSAQKNPTAFYLCASSPRQGGSEKLFFGSGTQLSVL.

The chain couples TRBV5-6 to TRBJ2-1, with 7 bases matching TRBD2. Looked up from germline, CDR1 is SGHDT and CDR2 is YYEEEE. Germline trimming cut 7 bases from V and 8 bases from J; bases unmatched to any gene: 9. This CDR3 spans 13 amino acids. CDR3 in amino acids: CASRRERTDEQFF. The CDR3 DNA follows: TGTGCCAGCCGGCGGGAGAGGACGGATGAGCAGTTCTTC. Full variable domain (remainder filled in from reference TRBV5-6 and TRBJ2-1): DAGVTQSPTHLIKTRGQQVTLRCSPKSGHDTVSWYQQALGQGPQFIFQYYEEEERQRGNFPDRFSGHQFPNYSSELNVNALLLGDSALYLCASRRERTDEQFFGPGTRLTVL.

The sample holds a few counts of this clone. The chain is built from TRBV5-5 and TRBJ1-1, with 7 bases lining up with TRBD1. The V segment lost 1 base and the J segment 6 bases; nucleotides outside the gene matches: 6. The CDR3 spans 14 residues. Germline-derived CDR1 and CDR2 are SGHKS and YYEKEE (reference sequence). The CDR3 reads CASSLRDRKPEAFF. As DNA, the CDR3 is TGTGCCAGCAGCTTGAGGGACAGAAAACCTGAAGCTTTCTTT.

This clone was recorded only once. V is TRBV7-2 and J is TRBJ2-3; D remains ambiguous. V lost 1 base, J lost 9 bases, and 14 bases lay in between. Germline V gene lookup returns CDR1 SGHTA and CDR2 FQGNSA. CDR3 length: 14 residues. The chain's CDR3 is CASSLDLTSGTQYF. CDR3 coding DNA: TGTGCCAGCAGCTTAGATCTCACCTCTGGGACGCAGTATTTT. The whole variable domain, remainder taken from reference TRBV7-2 and TRBJ2-3, is GAGVSQSPSNKVTEKGKDVELRCDPISGHTALYWYRQSLGQGLEFLIYFQGNSAPDKSGLPSDRFSAERTGGSVSTLTIQRTQQEDSAVYLCASSLDLTSGTQYFGPGTRLTVL.

The V gene is TRBV4-3, the J gene TRBJ1-6, with a tentative D call TRBD1 (5 bases). Germline V gives CDR1 LGHNA, CDR2 YSLEER. Trimming removed 0 bases at V and 7 bases at J, with 13 bases between. This CDR3 is 16 amino acids long. This CDR3 is CASSQDPGTSNSPLHF. CDR3 coding DNA: TGCGCCAGCAGCCAAGATCCGGGGACTTCAAATTCACCCCTCCACTTT.

J is TRBJ1-2 and V is TRBV6-5, with D hard to call. Looked up from germline, CDR1 is MNHEY and CDR2 is SVGAGI. The CDR3 contains 13 residues. V was shortened by 2 bases and J by 7 bases, with 11 bases between the two germline ends. CDR3 amino acids: CASSYEGLVGYTF. The CDR3 region has the DNA TGTGCCAGCAGTTACGAGGGTCTGGTTGGCTACACCTTC.

The chain combines TRBV18 with TRBJ1-1; 8 bases align to TRBD1. CDR3 size: 15 residues. Losses at the gene ends were 4 bases for V and 6 bases for J; bases not matched to a gene: 10. CDR1 KGHSH and CDR2 LQKENI come from the germline V gene. In nucleotides, the CDR3 is TGTGCCAGCTCACTGAGACAGGGGAAGGGTCCTGAAGCTTTCTTT. It encodes CASSLRQGKGPEAFF.

The DNA of the CDR3 is TGTGCCAGTAGTGCCCTAGCGGGAGCCTACGAGCAGTACTTC. Amino acids: CASSALAGAYEQYF. The V gene is TRBV19, the J gene TRBJ2-7, with 10 bases fitting TRBD2. Trimming removed 5 bases from V and 2 bases from J; junction bases left unmatched: 3. In germline, CDR1 is LNHDA, CDR2 SQIVND (reference sequence). The CDR3 extends over 14 amino acids.